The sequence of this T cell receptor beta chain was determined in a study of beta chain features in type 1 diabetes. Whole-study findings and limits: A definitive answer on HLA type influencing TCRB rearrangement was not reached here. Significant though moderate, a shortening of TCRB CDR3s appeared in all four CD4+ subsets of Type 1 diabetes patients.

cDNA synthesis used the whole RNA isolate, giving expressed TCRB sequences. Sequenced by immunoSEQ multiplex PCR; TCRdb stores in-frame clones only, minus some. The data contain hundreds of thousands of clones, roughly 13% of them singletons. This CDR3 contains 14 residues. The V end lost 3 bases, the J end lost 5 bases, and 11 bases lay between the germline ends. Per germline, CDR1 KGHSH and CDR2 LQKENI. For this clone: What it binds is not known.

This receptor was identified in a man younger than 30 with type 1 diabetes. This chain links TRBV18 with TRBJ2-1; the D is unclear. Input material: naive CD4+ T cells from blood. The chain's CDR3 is CASSPQLINNEQFF. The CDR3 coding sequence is TGTGCCAGCTCACCTCAATTGATTAACAATGAGCAGTTCTTC.